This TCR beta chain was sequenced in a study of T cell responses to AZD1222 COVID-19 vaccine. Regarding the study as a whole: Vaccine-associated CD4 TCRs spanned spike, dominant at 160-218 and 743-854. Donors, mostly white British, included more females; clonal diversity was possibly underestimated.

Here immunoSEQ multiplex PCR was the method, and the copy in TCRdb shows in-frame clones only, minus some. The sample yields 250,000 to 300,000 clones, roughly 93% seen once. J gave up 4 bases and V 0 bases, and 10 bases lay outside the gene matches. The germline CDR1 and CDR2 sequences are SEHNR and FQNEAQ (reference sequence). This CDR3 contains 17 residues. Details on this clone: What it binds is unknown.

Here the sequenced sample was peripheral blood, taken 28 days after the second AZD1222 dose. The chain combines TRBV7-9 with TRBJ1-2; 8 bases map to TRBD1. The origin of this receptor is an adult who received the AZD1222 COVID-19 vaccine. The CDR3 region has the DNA TGTGCCAGCAGCTTAGCGAAGGGGCAGGGGGCCCCCTATGGCTACACCTTC. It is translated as CASSLAKGQGAPYGYTF.